This T cell receptor (beta chain) was recovered during a study of T cell responses to AZD1222 COVID-19 vaccine. Libraries were prepared by immunoSEQ multiplex PCR; TCRdb keeps only in-frame clonotypes and omits some of them. This table holds almost 70,000 clones, about four fifths found once. Comments on this clone: Antigen unknown.

Points from the study as a whole: The donor group comprised mostly white British people and more females; the analysis possibly underestimated clonal diversity. In the spike-specific TCR repertoire, nearly half reportedly target unmutated variant regions.

This sample comprised peripheral blood, obtained 28 days after the second AZD1222 dose. The sequence derives from an adult who received the AZD1222 COVID-19 vaccine.

For the CDR3, the DNA is TGCGCCAGCAGCTTGGACGACAGACTGAATTCACCCCTCCACTTT. Encoded protein: CASSLDDRLNSPLHF. The chain combines TRBV5-1 with TRBJ1-6; weak D call: TRBD1 (5 bases). Germline V gives CDR1 SGHRS, CDR2 YFSETQ. The V end lost 0 bases, the J end lost 7 bases, and 11 bases lay between the germline ends. CDR3 length: 15 amino acids.